This T cell receptor beta chain was retrieved from a study of neurological immune-mediated disorders. Study-level findings and limits: None of the CDR3 amino acid sequences found in expanded clones was shared across subjects. This suggests that the TCR-beta repertoires were private in all groups.

In its sample, this clonotype was seen many times. Its antigen is not known. The cDNA was produced through 5'RACE with 10-nucleotide random UMIs. MiXCR was run by TCRdb on the 5' RACE reads, yielding one entry per CDR3 protein. The sample gives about 59,000 distinct CDR3 sequences, about 13% of which show up once; around 11% is in the top ten. V was trimmed by 1 base and J by 7 bases, leaving 8 bases between them. Germline V lookup: CDR1 SEHNR, CDR2 FQNEAQ (reference sequence). The CDR3 is made up of 13 amino acids. This chain connects TRBV7-9 to TRBJ1-5; D call uncertain. The sample comprised PBMCs. This clonotype was obtained from a woman between 55 and 75 years old with HTLV-1-associated myelopathy (HAM/TSP). In DNA, the CDR3 is TGTGCCAGCAGCTTAGGGGAGGGACAGCCCCAGCATTTT. Translated: CASSLGEGQPQHF. Complete variable domain (other parts from reference TRBV7-9 and TRBJ1-5): DTGVSQNPRHKITKRGQNVTFRCDPISEHNRLYWYRQTLGQGPEFLTYFQNEAQLEKSRLLSDRFSAERPKGSFSTLEIQRTEQGDSAMYLCASSLGEGQPQHFGDGTRLSIL.